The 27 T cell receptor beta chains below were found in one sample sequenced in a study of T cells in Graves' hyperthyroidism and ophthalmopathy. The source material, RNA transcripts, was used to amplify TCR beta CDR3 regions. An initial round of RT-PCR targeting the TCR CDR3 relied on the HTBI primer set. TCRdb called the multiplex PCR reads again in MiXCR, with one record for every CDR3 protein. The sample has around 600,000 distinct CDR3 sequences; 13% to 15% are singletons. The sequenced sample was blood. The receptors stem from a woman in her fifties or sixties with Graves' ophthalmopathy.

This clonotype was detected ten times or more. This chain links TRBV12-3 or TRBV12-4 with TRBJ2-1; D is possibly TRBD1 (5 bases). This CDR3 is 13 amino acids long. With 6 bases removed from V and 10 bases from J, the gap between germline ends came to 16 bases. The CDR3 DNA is TGTGCCAGCAGCCCAGTCAGGGTTGGCGAGCAGTTCTTC. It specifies CASSPVRVGEQFF.

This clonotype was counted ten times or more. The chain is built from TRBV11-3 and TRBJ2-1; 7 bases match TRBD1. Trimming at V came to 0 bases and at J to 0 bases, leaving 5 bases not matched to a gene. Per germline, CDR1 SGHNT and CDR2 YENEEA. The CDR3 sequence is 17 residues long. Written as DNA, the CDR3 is TGTGCCAGCAGCTTAGATGGGACAGAAAGCTCCTACAATGAGCAGTTCTTC. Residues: CASSLDGTESSYNEQFF. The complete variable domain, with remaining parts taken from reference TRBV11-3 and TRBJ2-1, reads EAGVVQSPRYKIIEKKQPVAFWCNPISGHNTLYWYLQNLGQGPELLIRYENEEAVDDSQLPKDRFSAERLKGVDSTLKIQPAELGDSAVYLCASSLDGTESSYNEQFFGPGTRLTVL.

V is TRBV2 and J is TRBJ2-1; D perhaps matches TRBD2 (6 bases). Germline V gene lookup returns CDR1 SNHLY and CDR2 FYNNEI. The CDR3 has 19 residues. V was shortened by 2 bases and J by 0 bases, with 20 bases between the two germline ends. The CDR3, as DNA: TGTGCCAGCAGTGAACCCCGGGACTCGGGCCCGAGCTCCTACAATGAGCAGTTCTTC. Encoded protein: CASSEPRDSGPSSYNEQFF.

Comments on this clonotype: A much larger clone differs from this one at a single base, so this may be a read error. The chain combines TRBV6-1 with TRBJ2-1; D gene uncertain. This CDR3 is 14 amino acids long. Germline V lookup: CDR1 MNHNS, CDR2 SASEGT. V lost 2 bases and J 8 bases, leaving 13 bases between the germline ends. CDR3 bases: TGTGCCAGCAGTGAAAGCGAGAATGGTTATGAGCAGTTCTTC. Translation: CASSESENGYEQFF.

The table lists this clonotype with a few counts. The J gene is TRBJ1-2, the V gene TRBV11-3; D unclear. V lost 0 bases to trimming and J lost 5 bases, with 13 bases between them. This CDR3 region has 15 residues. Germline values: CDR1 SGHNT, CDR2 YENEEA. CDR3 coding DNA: TGTGCCAGCAGCTTAGACCCCCCCGGGAGATATGGCTACACCTTC. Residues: CASSLDPPGRYGYTF.

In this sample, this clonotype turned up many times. The CDR3 bases are TGTGCCAGCATCCAACTCACGGGATGGGACTACGAGCAGTACTTC. Translating gives CASIQLTGWDYEQYF. The chain joins TRBV6-2 or TRBV6-3 to TRBJ2-7; TRBD2 is a possible D gene (5 bases). Trimming removed 7 bases from V and 3 bases from J, with 19 bases in between. Germline CDR1 is MNHEY and CDR2 is SVGEGT. The CDR3 spans 15 residues.

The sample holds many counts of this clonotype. The CDR3 region has the DNA TGTGCCAGCAGTTCCACGGGGGCGGGAGGTCGGGATGAGCAGTTCTTC. Residues: CASSSTGAGGRDEQFF. V usage is TRBV28 and J usage is TRBJ2-1, with 8 bases identical to TRBD2. The CDR3 is made up of 16 amino acids. V was pared by 4 bases and J by 8 bases, with 13 bases of the junction left unmatched. Germline CDR1 and CDR2: MDHEN and SYDVKM.

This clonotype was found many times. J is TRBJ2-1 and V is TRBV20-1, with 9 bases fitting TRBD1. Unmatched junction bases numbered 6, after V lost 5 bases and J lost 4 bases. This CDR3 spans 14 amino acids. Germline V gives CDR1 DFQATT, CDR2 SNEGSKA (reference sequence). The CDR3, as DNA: TGCAGTGCTGCACCGGGACAGGGATACAATGAGCAGTTCTTC. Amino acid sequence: CSAAPGQGYNEQFF.

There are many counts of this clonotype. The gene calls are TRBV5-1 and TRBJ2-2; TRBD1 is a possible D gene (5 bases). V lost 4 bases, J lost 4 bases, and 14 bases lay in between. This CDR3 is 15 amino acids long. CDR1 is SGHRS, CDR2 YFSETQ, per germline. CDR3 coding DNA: TGCGCCAGCAGCGTACGGACACCTGCCACCGGGGAGCTGTTTTTT. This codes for CASSVRTPATGELFF. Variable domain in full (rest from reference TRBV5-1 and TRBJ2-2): KAGVTQTPRYLIKTRGQQVTLSCSPISGHRSVSWYQQTPGQGLQFLFEYFSETQRNKGNFPGRFSGRQFSNSRSEMNVSTLELGDSALYLCASSVRTPATGELFFGEGSRLTVL.

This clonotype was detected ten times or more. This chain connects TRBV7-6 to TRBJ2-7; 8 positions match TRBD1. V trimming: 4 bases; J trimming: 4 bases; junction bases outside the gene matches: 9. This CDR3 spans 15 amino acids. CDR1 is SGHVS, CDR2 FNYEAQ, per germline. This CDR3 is CASSSKTGARYEQYF. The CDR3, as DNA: TGTGCCAGCAGCTCCAAGACAGGGGCGAGGTACGAGCAGTACTTC.

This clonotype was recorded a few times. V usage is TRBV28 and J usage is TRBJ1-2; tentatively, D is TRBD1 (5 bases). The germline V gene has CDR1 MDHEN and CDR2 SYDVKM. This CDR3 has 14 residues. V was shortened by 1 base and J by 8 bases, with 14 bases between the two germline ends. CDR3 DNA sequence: TGTGCCAGCAGTTTATCTTTCAGGGCGTGGGGCTACACCTTC. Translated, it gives CASSLSFRAWGYTF.

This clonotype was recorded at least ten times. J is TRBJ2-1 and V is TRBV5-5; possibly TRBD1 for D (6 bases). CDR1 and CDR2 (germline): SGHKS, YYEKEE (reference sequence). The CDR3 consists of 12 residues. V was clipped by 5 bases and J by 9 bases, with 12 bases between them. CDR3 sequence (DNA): TGTGCCAGCAGGCAAACAGGGATTGAGCAGTTCTTC. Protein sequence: CASRQTGIEQFF.

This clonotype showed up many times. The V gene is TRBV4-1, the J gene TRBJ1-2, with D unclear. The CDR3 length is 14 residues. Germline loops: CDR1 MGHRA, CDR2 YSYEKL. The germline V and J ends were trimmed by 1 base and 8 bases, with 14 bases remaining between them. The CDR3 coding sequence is TGCGCCAGCAGCCAAGGACCCCCGAAAGGGGGCTACACCTTC. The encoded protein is CASSQGPPKGGYTF.

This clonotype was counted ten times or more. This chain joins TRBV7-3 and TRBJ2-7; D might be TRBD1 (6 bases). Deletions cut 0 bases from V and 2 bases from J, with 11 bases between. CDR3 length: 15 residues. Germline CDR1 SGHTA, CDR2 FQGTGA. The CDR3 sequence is CASSLTGTTTYEQYF. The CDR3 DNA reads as TGTGCCAGCAGCTTAACAGGGACAACCACCTACGAGCAGTACTTC.

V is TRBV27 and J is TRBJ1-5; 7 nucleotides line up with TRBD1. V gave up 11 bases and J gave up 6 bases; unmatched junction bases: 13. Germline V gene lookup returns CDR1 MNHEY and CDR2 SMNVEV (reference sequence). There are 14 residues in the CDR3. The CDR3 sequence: CAGDRVLSVQPQHF. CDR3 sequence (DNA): TGTGCCGGAGACAGGGTCTTATCGGTTCAGCCCCAGCATTTT.

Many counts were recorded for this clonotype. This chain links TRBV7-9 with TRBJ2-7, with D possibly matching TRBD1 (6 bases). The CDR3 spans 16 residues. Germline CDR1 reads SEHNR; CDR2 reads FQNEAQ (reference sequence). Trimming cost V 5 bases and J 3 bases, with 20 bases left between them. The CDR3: CASSPVFPGENYEQYF. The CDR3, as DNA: TGTGCCAGCAGCCCCGTCTTCCCAGGGGAAAACTACGAGCAGTACTTC.

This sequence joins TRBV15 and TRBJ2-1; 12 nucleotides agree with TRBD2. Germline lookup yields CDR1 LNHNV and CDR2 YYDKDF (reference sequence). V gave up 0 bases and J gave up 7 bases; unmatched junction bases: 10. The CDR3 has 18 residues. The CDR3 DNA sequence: TGTGCCACCAGCAGAGATCCTATACTAGCGGGAGGTTCAAATGAGCAGTTCTTC. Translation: CATSRDPILAGGSNEQFF.

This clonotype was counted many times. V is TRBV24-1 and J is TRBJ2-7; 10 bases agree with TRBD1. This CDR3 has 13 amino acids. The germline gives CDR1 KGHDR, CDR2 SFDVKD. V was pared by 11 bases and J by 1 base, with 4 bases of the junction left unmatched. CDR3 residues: CASKGQGSYEQYF. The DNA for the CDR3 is TGTGCCAGCAAGGGACAGGGGTCCTACGAGCAGTACTTC.

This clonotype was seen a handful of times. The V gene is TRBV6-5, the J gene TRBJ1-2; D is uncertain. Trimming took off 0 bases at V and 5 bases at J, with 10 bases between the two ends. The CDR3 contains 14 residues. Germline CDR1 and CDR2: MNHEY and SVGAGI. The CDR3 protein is CASSYSTTWYGYTF. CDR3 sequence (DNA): TGTGCCAGCAGTTACTCGACGACATGGTATGGCTACACCTTC.

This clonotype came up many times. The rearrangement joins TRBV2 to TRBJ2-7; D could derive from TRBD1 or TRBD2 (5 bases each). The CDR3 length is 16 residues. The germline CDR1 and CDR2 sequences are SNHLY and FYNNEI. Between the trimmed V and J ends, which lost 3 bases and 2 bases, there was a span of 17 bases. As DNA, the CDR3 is TGTGCCAGCAGTGAGATAGGGGACGTATACACCTACGAGCAGTACTTC. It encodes CASSEIGDVYTYEQYF.

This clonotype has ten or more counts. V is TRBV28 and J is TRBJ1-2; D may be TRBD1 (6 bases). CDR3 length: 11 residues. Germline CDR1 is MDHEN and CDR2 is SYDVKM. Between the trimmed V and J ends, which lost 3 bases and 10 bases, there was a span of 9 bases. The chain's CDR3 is CASSFRQAYTF. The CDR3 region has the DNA TGTGCCAGCAGTTTCAGACAGGCCTACACCTTC.

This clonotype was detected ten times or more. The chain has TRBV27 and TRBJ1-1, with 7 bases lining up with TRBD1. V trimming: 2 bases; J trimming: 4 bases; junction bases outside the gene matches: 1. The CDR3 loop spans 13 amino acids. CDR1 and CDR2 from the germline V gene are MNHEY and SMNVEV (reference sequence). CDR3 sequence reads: CASSLQGVTEAFF. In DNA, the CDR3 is TGTGCCAGCAGTTTACAGGGGGTCACTGAAGCTTTCTTT.

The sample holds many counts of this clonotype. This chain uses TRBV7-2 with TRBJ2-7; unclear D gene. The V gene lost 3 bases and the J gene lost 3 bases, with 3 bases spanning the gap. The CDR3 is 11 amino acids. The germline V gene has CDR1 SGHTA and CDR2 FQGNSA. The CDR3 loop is CASSLYYEQYF. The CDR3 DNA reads TGTGCCAGCAGCTTGTACTACGAGCAGTACTTC.

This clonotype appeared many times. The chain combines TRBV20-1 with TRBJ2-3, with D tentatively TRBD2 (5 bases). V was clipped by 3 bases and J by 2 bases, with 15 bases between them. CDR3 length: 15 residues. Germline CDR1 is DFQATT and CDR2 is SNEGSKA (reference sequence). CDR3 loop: CSARETAGNTDTQYF. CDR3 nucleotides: TGCAGTGCTAGGGAAACCGCGGGCAACACAGATACGCAGTATTTT.

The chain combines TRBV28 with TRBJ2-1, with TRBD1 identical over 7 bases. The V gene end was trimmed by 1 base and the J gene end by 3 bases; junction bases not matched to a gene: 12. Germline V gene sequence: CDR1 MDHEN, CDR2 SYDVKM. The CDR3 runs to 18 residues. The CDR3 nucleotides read TGTGCCAGCAGTTTATATTTTCGGGGCAGGGGGTTCTACAATGAGCAGTTCTTC. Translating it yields CASSLYFRGRGFYNEQFF.

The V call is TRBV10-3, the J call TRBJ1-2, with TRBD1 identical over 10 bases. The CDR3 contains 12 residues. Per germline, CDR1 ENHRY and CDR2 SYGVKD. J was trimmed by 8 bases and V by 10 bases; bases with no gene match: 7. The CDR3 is CASNGQGEGYTF. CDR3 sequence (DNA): TGTGCCAGTAACGGACAGGGGGAAGGCTACACCTTC.

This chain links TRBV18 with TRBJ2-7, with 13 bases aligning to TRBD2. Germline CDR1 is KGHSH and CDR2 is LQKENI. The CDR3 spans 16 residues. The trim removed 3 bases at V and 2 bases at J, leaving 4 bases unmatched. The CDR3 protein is CASSPRTSGSTYEQYF. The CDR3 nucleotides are TGTGCCAGCTCACCGCGGACTAGCGGGAGTACCTACGAGCAGTACTTC.